This T cell receptor (beta chain) originates from a study of early T cells in non-severe SARS-CoV-2 infection. Study-level background: Unpaired chains resulted from sequencing bulk RNA of unsorted whole blood.

Unique molecular identifiers (one per individual cDNA molecule) were attached. Each CDR3 protein gets one entry after TCRdb re-called the 5' RACE reads with MiXCR. The table shows tens of thousands of distinct CDR3 sequences, with over 10% occurring only once. The germline CDR1 and CDR2 sequences are SGHNT and YENEEA. CDR3 length equals 14 residues. V lost 4 bases and J lost 8, with 15 bases in between. The source of this sequence is an adult who was a healthcare worker with PCR-confirmed SARS-CoV-2 infection or an uninfected control (not recorded which). The sample was whole blood. The rearrangement joins TRBV11-3 to TRBJ1-3, with D perhaps matching TRBD1 (6 bases). In nucleotides, the CDR3 is TGTGCCAGCAGCTCGGACAGACTCGGAGACACCATATATTTT. Translation: CASSSDRLGDTIYF. Combining the CDR3 with reference TRBV11-3 and TRBJ1-3 gives the whole variable domain EAGVVQSPRYKIIEKKQPVAFWCNPISGHNTLYWYLQNLGQGPELLIRYENEEAVDDSQLPKDRFSAERLKGVDSTLKIQPAELGDSAVYLCASSSDRLGDTIYFGEGSWLTVV.